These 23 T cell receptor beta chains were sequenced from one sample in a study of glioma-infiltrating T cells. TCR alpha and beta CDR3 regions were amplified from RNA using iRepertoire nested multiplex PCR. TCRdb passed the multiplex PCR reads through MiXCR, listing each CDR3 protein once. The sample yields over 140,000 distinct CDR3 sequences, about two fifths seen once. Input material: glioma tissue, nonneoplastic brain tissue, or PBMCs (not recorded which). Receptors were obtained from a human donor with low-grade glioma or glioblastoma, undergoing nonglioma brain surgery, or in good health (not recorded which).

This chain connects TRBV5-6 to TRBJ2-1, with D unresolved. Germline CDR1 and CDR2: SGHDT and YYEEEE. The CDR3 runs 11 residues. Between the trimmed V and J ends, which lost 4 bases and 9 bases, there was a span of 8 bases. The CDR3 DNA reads TGTGCCAGCAGCAAAGGCCCTGAGCAGTTCTTC. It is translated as CASSKGPEQFF.

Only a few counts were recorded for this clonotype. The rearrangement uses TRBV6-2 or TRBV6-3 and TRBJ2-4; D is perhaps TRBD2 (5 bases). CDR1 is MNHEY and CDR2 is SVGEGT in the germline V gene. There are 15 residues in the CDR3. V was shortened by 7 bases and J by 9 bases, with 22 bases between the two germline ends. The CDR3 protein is CASIEGPGWRFIQYF. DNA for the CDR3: TGTGCCAGCATCGAAGGTCCGGGGTGGAGGTTCATTCAGTACTTC.

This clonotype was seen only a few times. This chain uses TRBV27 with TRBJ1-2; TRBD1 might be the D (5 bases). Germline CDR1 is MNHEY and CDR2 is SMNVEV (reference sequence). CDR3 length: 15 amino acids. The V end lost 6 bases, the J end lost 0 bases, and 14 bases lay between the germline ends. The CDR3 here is CASRRGAEANYGYTF. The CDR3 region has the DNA TGTGCCAGCAGGAGAGGGGCCGAAGCTAACTATGGCTACACCTTC.

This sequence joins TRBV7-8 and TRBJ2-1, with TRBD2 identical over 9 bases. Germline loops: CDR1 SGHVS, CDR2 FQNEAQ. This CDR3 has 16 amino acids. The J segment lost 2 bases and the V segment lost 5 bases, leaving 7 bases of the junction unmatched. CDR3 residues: CASSTERGVPYNEQFF. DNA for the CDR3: TGTGCCAGCAGCACCGAGCGGGGGGTTCCCTACAATGAGCAGTTCTTC. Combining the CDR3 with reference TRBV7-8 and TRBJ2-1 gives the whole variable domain GAGVSQSPRYKVAKRGQDVALRCDPISGHVSLFWYQQALGQGPEFLTYFQNEAQLDKSGLPSDRFFAERPEGSVSTLKIQRTQQEDSAVYLCASSTERGVPYNEQFFGPGTRLTVL.

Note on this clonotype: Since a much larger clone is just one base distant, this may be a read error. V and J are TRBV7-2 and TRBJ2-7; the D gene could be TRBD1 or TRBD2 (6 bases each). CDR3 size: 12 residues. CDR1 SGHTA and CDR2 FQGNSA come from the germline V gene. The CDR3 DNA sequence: TGTGCCAACAGCCAAGGGGGGTACGAGCAGTACTTC. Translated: CANSQGGYEQYF.

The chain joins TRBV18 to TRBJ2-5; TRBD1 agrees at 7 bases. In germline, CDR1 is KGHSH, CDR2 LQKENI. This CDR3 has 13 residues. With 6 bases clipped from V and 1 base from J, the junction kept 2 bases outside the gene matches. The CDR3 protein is CASSTGRQETQYF. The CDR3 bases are TGTGCCAGCTCGACAGGGCGCCAAGAGACCCAGTACTTC.

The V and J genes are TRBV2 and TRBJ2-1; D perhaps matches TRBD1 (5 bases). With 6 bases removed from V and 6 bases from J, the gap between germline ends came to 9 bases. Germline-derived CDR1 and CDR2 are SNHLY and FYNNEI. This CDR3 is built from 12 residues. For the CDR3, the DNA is TGTGCCAGCAGACAAAGGGGCAATGAGCAGTTCTTC. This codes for CASRQRGNEQFF. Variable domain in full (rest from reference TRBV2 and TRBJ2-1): EPEVTQTPSHQVTQMGQEVILRCVPISNHLYFYWYRQILGQKVEFLVSFYNNEISEKSEIFDDQFSVERPDGSNFTLKIRSTKLEDSAMYFCASRQRGNEQFFGPGTRLTVL.

CDR3 region: CATGLVDTGELFF. For the CDR3, the DNA is TGTGCCACAGGACTAGTAGACACCGGGGAGCTGTTTTTT. The chain recombines TRBV7-9 with TRBJ2-2, with 7 bases lining up with TRBD2. The CDR3 runs 13 residues. Germline-derived CDR1 and CDR2 are SEHNR and FQNEAQ (reference sequence). With 10 bases clipped from V and 3 bases from J, the junction kept 5 bases outside the gene matches.

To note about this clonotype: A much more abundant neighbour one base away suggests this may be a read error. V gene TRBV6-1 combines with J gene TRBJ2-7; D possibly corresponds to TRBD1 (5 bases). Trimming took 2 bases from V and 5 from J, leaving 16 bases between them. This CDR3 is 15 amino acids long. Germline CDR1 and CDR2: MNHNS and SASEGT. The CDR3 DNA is TGTGCCAGCAGTGAAACCAGGGAATCATTCGACGAGCAGTACTTC. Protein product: CASSETRESFDEQYF.

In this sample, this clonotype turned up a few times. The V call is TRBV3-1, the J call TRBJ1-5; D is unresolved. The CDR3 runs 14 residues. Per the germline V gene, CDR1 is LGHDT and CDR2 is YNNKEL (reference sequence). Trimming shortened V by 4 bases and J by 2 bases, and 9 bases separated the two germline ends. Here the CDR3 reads CASSPKLGNQPQHF. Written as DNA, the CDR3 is TGTGCCAGCAGCCCTAAGCTCGGCAATCAGCCCCAGCATTTT.

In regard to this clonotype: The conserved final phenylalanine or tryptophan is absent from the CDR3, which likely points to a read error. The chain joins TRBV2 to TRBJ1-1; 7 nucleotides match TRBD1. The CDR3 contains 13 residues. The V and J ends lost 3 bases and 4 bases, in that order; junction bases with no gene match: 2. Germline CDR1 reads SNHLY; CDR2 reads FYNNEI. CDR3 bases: TGTGCCAGCAGTGATACAGGGGTCACTGAAGCTTTCCTT. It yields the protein CASSDTGVTEAFL.

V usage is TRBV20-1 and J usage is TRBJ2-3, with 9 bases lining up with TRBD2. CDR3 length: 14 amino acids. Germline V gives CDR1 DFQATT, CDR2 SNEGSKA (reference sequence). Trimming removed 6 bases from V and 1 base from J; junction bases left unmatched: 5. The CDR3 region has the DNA TGCAGTGCGAATCGACTAGCGGGCACAGATACGCAGTATTTT. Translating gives CSANRLAGTDTQYF.

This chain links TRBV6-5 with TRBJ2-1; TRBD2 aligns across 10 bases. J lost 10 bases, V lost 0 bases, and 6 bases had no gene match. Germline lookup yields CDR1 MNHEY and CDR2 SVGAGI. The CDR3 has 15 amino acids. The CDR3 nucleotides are TGTGCCAGCAGTTACTCGATCCGGACTAGCGGAGAGCAGTTCTTC. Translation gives CASSYSIRTSGEQFF.

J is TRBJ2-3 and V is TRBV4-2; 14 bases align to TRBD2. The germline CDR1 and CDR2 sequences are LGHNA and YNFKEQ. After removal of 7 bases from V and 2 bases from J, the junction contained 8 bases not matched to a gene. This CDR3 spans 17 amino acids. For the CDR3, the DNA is TGTGCCAGCAACAGACTAGCGGGGGGGAGTTACACAGATACGCAGTATTTT. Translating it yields CASNRLAGGSYTDTQYF.

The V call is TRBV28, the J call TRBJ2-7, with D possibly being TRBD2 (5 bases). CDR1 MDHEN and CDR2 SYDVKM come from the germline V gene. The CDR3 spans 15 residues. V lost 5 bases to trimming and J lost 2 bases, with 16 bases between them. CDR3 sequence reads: CASSPGGSLPYEQYF. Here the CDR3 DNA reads TGTGCCAGCAGTCCCGGAGGCTCCCTCCCCTACGAGCAGTACTTC.

For the CDR3, the DNA is TGTGCCAGCAGTTTCGCGCAGGGTAGCTCCTATAATTCACCCCTCCACTTT. Its translation: CASSFAQGSSYNSPLHF. This chain connects TRBV28 to TRBJ1-6, with a weak D call TRBD1 (5 bases). V gave up 3 bases and J gave up 0 bases, with 12 bases separating them. The CDR3 extends over 17 amino acids. Germline CDR1 and CDR2: MDHEN and SYDVKM.

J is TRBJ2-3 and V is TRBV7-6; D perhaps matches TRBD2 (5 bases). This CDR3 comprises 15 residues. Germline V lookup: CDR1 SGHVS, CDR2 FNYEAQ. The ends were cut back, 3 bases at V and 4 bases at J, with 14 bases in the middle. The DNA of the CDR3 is TGTGCCAGCAGCTTGGAAGCGGTAGGACCAGATACGCAGTATTTT. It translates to CASSLEAVGPDTQYF. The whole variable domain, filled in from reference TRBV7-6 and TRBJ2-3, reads GAGVSQSPRYKVTKRGQDVALRCDPISGHVSLYWYRQALGQGPEFLTYFNYEAQQDKSGLPNDRFSAERPEGSISTLTIQRTEQRDSAMYRCASSLEAVGPDTQYFGPGTRLTVL.

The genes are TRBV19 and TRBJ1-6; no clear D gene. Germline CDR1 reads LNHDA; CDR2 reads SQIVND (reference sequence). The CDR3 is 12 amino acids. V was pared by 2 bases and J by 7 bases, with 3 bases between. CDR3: CASSIPNSPLHF. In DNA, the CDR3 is TGTGCCAGTAGTATACCGAATTCACCCCTCCACTTT.

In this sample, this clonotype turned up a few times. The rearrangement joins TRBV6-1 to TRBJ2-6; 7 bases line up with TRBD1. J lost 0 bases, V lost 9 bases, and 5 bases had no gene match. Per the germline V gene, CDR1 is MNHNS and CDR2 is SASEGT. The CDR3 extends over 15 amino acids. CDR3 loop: CASRDRHSGANVLTF. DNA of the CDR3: TGTGCCAGTCGGGACAGACACTCTGGGGCCAACGTCCTGACTTTC.

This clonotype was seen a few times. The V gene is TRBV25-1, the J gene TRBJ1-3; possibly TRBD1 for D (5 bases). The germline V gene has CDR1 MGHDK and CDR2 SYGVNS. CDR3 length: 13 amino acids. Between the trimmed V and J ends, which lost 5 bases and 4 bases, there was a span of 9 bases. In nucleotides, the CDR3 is TGTGCCAGCAGTAAGCGGACAGGAAACACCATATATTTT. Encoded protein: CASSKRTGNTIYF.

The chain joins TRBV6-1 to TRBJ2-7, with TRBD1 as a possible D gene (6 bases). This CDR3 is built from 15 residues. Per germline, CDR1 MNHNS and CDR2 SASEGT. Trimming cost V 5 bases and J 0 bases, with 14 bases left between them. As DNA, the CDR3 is TGTGCCAGCAGTTTAACAGGGTTTAGCTCCTACGAGCAGTACTTC. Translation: CASSLTGFSSYEQYF.

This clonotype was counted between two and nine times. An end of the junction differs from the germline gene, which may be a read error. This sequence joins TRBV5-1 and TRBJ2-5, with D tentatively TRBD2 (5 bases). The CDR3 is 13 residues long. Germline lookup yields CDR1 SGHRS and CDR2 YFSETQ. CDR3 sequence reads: CARSSSGQETQYF. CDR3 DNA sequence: TGCGCCCGCAGCTCGAGCGGCCAAGAGACCCAGTACTTC. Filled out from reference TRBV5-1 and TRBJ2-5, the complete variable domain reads KAGVTQTPRYLIKTRGQQVTLSCSPISGHRSVSWYQQTPGQGLQFLFEYFSETQRNKGNFPGRFSGRQFSNSRSEMNVSTLELGDSALYLCARSSSGQETQYFGPGTRLLVL.

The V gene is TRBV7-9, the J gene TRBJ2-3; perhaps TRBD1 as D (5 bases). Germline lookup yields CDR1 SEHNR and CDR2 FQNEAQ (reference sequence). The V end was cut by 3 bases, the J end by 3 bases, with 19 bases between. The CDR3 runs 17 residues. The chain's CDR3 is CASSLPARTTWTDTQYF. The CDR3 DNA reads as TGTGCCAGCAGCTTGCCTGCCAGGACAACATGGACAGATACGCAGTATTTT.